The clone carrying this T cell receptor (beta chain) has only one observation. The source of the sample is a study of blood T cell repertoires in COVID-19. Study context: The study drew acute and convalescent COVID-19 samples from the United States, Italy and Spain. Sources were T cells, B-cell-depleted T cells, or PBMCs; the material itself was cDNA or gDNA.

The germline V gene has CDR1 MNHEY and CDR2 SVGAGI. V was shortened by 4 bases and J by 2 bases, with 6 bases between the two germline ends. This CDR3 region has 12 residues. Original methodology: Cell counts per sample came from amplifying reference gene primers. The table came from immunoSEQ multiplex PCR; TCRdb's copy has only in-frame clones and leaves some out. That table is the source of V, J and clone size, and D and trimming were worked out from the DNA. Altogether 100,000 to 150,000 clones are present, roughly 87% being singletons, with the ten largest covering roughly 6.7%. The chain combines TRBV6-5 with TRBJ2-7; D is ambiguous. Sample: peripheral blood. The receptor was isolated from an elderly man with active or convalescent COVID-19. Here the CDR3 DNA reads TGTGCCAGCAGTTCTGGGCCCTACGAGCAGTACTTC. Protein sequence: CASSSGPYEQYF.